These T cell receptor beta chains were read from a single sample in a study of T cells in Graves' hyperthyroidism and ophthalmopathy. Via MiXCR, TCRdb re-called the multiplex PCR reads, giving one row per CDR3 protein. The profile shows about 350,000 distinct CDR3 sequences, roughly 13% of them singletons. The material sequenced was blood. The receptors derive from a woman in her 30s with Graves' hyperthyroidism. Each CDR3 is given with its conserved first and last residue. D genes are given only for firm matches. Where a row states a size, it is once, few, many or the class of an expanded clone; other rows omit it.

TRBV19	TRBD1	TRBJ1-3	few	TGTGCCAGTAGTACTCGGACAGGTCACTCTGGAAACACCATATATTTT	CASSTRTGHSGNTIYF
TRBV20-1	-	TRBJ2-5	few	TGCAGTGCTAGTCCCGGAGGCCCTCAAGAGACCCAGTACTTC	CSASPGGPQETQYF
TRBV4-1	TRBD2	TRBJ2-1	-	TGCGCCAGCAGCCAAGGAAGACTAGCGGGAGTGGGCAATGAGCAGTTCTTC	CASSQGRLAGVGNEQFF
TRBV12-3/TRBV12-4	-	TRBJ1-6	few	TGTGCCAGCAGTTTATCGGATTCACCCCTCCACTTT	CASSLSDSPLHF
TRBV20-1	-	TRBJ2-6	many	TGCAGTGCTAGCAGAGAAACTGGGGCCAACGTCCTGACTTTC	CSASRETGANVLTF
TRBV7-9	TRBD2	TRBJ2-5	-	TGTGCCAGCAGCTTAGAGGGGACTAGCGGGCAAGAGACCCAGTACTTC	CASSLEGTSGQETQYF
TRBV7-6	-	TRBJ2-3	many	TGTGCCAGCAGCTTATTCTCGGGGCGCGGGAGCACAGATACGCAGTATTTT	CASSLFSGRGSTDTQYF
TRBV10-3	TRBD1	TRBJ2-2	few	TGTGCCATCAGTGAGTCCTCGATCGGACAGGGCTTGAACACCGGGGAGCTGTTTTTT	CAISESSIGQGLNTGELFF
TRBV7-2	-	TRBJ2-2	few	TGTGCCAGCATCAATAGGGGGACTGAGAACACCGGGGAGCTGTTTTTT	CASINRGTENTGELFF
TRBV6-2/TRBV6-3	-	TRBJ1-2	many	TGTGCCAGCAGCCCCCTAGGAGATCAAGGCTACACCTTC	CASSPLGDQGYTF
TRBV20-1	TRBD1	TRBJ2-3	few	TGCAGTGCTAGTAGCATGGTGGACAGGGAAGGAGATACGCAGTATTTT	CSASSMVDREGDTQYF
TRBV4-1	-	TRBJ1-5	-	TGCGCCAGCAGCCAAGATACCTCGGTCCTTCAGCCCCAGCATTTT	CASSQDTSVLQPQHF
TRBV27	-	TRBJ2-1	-	TGTGCCAGCAGTTTAGGACAAGGCCGGACGTCCGGTGAGCAGTTCTTC	CASSLGQGRTSGEQFF
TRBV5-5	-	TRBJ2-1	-	TGTGCCAGCAGCTTCGACTCTAGGCCCTACGAGCAGTTCTTC	CASSFDSRPYEQFF
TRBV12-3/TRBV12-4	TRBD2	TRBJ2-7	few	TGTGCCAGCGGTTCGCTCCGGGGGGGCAGTACCTACGAGCAGTACTTC	CASGSLRGGSTYEQYF
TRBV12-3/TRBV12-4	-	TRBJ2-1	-	TGTGCCAGCAGCCCGGCTACGGGCCCATACAATGAGCAGTTCTTC	CASSPATGPYNEQFF
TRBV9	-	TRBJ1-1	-	TGTGCCAGCAGCGGGGGGGCCGGGGGTAGGACTGAAGCTTTCTTT	CASSGGAGGRTEAFF
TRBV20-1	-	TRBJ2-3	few	TGCAGTGCTAGAGATTTAGATACGCAGTATTTT	CSARDLDTQYF
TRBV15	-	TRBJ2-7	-	TGTGCCACCAGCAGGTCCTGGGGGGGCGGCGAGCAGTACTTC	CATSRSWGGGEQYF
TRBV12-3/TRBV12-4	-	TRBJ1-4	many	TGTGCCAGCCGACTTCGGGAGAATGAAAAACTGTTTTTT	CASRLRENEKLFF
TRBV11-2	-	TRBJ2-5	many	TGTGCCAGCAGCTTAGGGGCCACCCAAGAGACCCAGTACTTC	CASSLGATQETQYF
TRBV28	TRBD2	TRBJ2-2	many	TGTGCCAGCAGTCGGAGATCTAGCGGGACGAACACCGGGGAGCTGTTTTTT	CASSRRSSGTNTGELFF
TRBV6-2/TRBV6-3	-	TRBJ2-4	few	TGTGCCAGCAGTTACTCGAAGGGGGGTCTGAACATTCAGTACTTC	CASSYSKGGLNIQYF
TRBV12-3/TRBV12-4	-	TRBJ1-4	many	TGTGCCAGCAAGGTCCAGGCTGAGGTTAAACTGTTTTTT	CASKVQAEVKLFF
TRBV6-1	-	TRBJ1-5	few	TGTGCCAGCAGTGAGAGGGGTGTCGATCAGCCCCAGCATTTT	CASSERGVDQPQHF
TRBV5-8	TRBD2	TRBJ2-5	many	TGTGCCAGCAGCGAAGGAAAGCGGGAGATTGGAGAGACCCAGTACTTC	CASSEGKREIGETQYF
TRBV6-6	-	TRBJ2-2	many	TGTGCCAGCAGTTACTCACTAGAGAACACCGGGGAGCTGTTTTTT	CASSYSLENTGELFF
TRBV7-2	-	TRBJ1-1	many	TGTGCCAGCAGCTTTGGTTACAGCGAAGCTTTCTTT	CASSFGYSEAFF
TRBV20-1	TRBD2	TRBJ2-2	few	TGCAGTGCTAGGGGCGGGAGTCAGGACACCGGGGAGCTGTTTTTT	CSARGGSQDTGELFF
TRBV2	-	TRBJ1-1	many	TGTGCCAGCAGGGCTGAGGCGCCAGCGATGAACACTGAAGCTTTCTTT	CASRAEAPAMNTEAFF
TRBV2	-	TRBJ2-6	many	TGTGCCAGGATCAACCTTCAGGGTGCCGGGGCCAACGTCCTGACTTTC	CARINLQGAGANVLTF
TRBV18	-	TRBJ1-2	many	TGTGCCAGCTCACCAGACGGCAGCTATGGCTACACCTTC	CASSPDGSYGYTF
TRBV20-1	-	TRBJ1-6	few	TGCAGTGTACCAAAGGACGGCTATAATTCACCCCTCCACTTT	CSVPKDGYNSPLHF
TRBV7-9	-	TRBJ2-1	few	TGTGCCAGCACTCGACTTTACAATGAGCAGTTCTTC	CASTRLYNEQFF
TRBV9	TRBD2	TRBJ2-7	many	TGTGCCAGCAGCCCTAGCGGGCGCTACGAGCAGTACTTC	CASSPSGRYEQYF
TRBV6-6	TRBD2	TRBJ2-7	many	TGTGCCAGCAGTTACTCCAGGACTAGTAAGTACGAGCAGTACTTC	CASSYSRTSKYEQYF
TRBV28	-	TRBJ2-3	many	TGTGCCAGCAGTTCCCCCGGCGGAATAGCGGGCACAGATACGCAGTATTTT	CASSSPGGIAGTDTQYF
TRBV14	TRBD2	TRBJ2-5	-	TGTGCCAGCAGCCGGGGACTAGCGGGACAAGAGACCCAGTACTTC	CASSRGLAGQETQYF
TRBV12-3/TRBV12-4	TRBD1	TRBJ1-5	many	TGTGCCAGCAGCCGGGACAGGGTTGGGCAGCCCCAGCATTTT	CASSRDRVGQPQHF
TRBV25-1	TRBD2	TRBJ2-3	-	TGTGCCAGCAGTTGGCCGGGGACTAGGGGGGATACGCAGTATTTT	CASSWPGTRGDTQYF
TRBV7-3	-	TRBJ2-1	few	TGTGCCAGCAGCCCGACCAGGACAGACGATGAGCAGTTCTTC	CASSPTRTDDEQFF
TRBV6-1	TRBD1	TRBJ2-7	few	TGTGCCAGCAGTGCACTCGGACAGGGAACTACCTACGAGCAGTACTTC	CASSALGQGTTYEQYF
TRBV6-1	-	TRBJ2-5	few	TGTGCCAGCAGTGAAGCGGGGGGCCCTCTAGAGACCCAGTACTTC	CASSEAGGPLETQYF
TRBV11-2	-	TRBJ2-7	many	TGTGCCAGCAGCTTAGGCCCGGCGCGACCTGACGCCTACGAGCAGTACTTC	CASSLGPARPDAYEQYF
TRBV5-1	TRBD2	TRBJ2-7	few	TGCGCCAGCAGCTTGAAGCTAGCGGGAGCCGGCGAGCAGTACTTC	CASSLKLAGAGEQYF
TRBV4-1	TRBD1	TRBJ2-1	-	TGCGCCAGCAGCCAAGAAAGGACAGGGGTCTACAATGAGCAGTTCTTC	CASSQERTGVYNEQFF
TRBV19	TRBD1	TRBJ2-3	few	TGTGCCAGCCGGGGACAGGGAACCACAGATACGCAGTATTTT	CASRGQGTTDTQYF
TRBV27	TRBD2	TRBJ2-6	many	TGTGCCAGCAGTTTGGGGAGCTTAGCGGGAGCTGGGGCCAACGTCCTGACTTTC	CASSLGSLAGAGANVLTF
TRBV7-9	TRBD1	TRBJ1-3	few	TGTGCCAGCAGCTTTCCGACGACAGGGGGCGCGGACACCATATATTTT	CASSFPTTGGADTIYF
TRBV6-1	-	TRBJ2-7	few	TGTGCCAGCAGCCGGATGGGGGGATCCTCCTACGAGCAGTACTTC	CASSRMGGSSYEQYF
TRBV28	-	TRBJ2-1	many	TGTGCCAGCAGGACCATGGAACTCTACAATGAGCAGTTCTTC	CASRTMELYNEQFF
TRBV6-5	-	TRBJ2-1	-	TGTGCCAGCAGTTACTCTCCCAGGAAAAATTACAATGAGCAGTTCTTC	CASSYSPRKNYNEQFF
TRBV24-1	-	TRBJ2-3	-	TGTGCCTCCTCCCGAGGGAGCCCACAGGATACGCAGTATTTT	CASSRGSPQDTQYF
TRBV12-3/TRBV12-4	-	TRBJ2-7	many	TGTGCCAGCAGTGGTTTCATACACTACGAGCAGTACTTC	CASSGFIHYEQYF
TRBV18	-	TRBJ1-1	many	TGTGCCAGCTCACGGCAAATCACTGAAGCTTTCTTT	CASSRQITEAFF
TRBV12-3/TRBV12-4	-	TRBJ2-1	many	TGTGCCAGCAGTTTGCCCAGCAATGAGCAGTTCTTC	CASSLPSNEQFF
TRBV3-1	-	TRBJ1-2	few	TGTGCCAGCAGCCAGGGACGAGGATACGGCTACACCTTC	CASSQGRGYGYTF
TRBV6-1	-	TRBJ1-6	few	TGTGCCAGCAGCCCGAGACCCAATTCACCCCTCCACTTT	CASSPRPNSPLHF
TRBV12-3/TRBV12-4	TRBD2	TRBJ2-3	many	TGTGCCAGCAGTTCCAGCAAGGTTGGCGGGACTAGCCGCACAGATACGCAGTATTTT	CASSSSKVGGTSRTDTQYF
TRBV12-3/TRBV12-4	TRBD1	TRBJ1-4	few	TGTGCCAGCAGCCGGGCAGGGGGACAGGGGTTGAAACTGTTTTTT	CASSRAGGQGLKLFF